This is a list of T cell receptor beta chains from one sample in a study of Graves' ophthalmopathy and Graves' hyperthyroidism. TCRdb re-called the multiplex PCR reads with MiXCR, one entry per CDR3 protein. The profile shows about 740,000 distinct CDR3 sequences, roughly 40% of them singletons. Sequencing was done on a sample of peripheral blood. The source of these receptors is an adult man with Graves' ophthalmopathy. The CDR3 runs from the conserved cysteine through the conserved F or W. D genes are given only for firm matches. Some rows mark clone size as missing; the rest say once, few, many or name a class of expanded clone.

clone size,J gene,V gene,D gene,CDR3 protein,CDR3 DNA
.,TRBJ2-5,TRBV9,.,CASSVLEKETQYF,TGTGCCAGCAGCGTACTCGAGAAAGAGACCCAGTACTTC
.,TRBJ2-6,TRBV12-3/TRBV12-4,.,CASSRDPDGQLSGANVLTF,TGTGCCAGCAGCCGCGACCCGGACGGTCAACTCTCTGGGGCCAACGTCCTGACTTTC
many,TRBJ2-2,TRBV11-2,.,CASSLQTGELFF,TGTGCCAGCAGCTTACAGACCGGGGAGCTGTTTTTT
few,TRBJ2-5,TRBV20-1,.,CSARGSEYRDMKETQYF,TGCAGTGCTAGAGGGAGTGAATACCGGGACATGAAAGAGACCCAGTACTTC
few,TRBJ1-1,TRBV9,TRBD1,CASSVYSTGKTEAFF,TGTGCCAGCAGCGTCTACTCGACAGGGAAGACTGAAGCTTTCTTT
.,TRBJ2-6,TRBV9,.,CASSETLTF,TGTGCCAGCAGCGAAACCCTGACTTTC
few,TRBJ1-5,TRBV19,TRBD1,CASTGQGASNQPQHF,TGTGCCAGTACAGGACAGGGGGCGAGCAATCAGCCCCAGCATTTT
once,TRBJ2-7,TRBV12-3/TRBV12-4,.,CASSGRGLSYEQYF,TGTGCCAGCAGTGGCAGGGGACTCTCCTACGAGCAGTACTTC
many,TRBJ2-5,TRBV10-2,.,CATEGEETQYF,TGCGCCACGGAGGGGGAAGAGACCCAGTACTTC
.,TRBJ1-2,TRBV2,.,CASSWDGYTF,TGTGCCAGCAGTTGGGATGGCTACACCTTC
.,TRBJ2-7,TRBV5-1,.,CASSLSLGNTGEQYF,TGCGCCAGCAGCTTGAGCCTGGGAAACACCGGGGAGCAGTACTTC
.,TRBJ1-2,TRBV29-1,.,CSVGDMGRYGYTF,TGCAGCGTTGGGGACATGGGAAGGTATGGCTACACCTTC
many,TRBJ1-6,TRBV14,.,CASSQARGGESPLHF,TGTGCCAGCAGCCAAGCTCGGGGAGGAGAATCACCCCTCCACTTT
once,TRBJ2-2,TRBV2,.,CATRTTGNTGELFF,TGTGCCACCCGAACGACAGGGAACACCGGGGAGCTGTTTTTT
.,TRBJ2-7,TRBV6-5,.,CASSPSRGRGKQYF,TGTGCCAGCAGCCCCTCCCGGGGCCGCGGAAAGCAGTACTTC
.,TRBJ2-7,TRBV6-4,.,CASSDPANRNPTYEQYF,TGTGCCAGCAGTGACCCCGCTAATCGCAACCCGACCTACGAGCAGTACTTC
few,TRBJ2-7,TRBV15,TRBD2,CATSVLAGGSDEQYF,TGTGCCACCAGCGTCTTGGCGGGAGGGTCGGACGAGCAGTACTTC
.,TRBJ2-2,TRBV7-9,.,CASSLEGRPGELFF,TGTGCCAGCAGCTTAGAGGGTCGGCCCGGGGAGCTGTTTTTT
.,TRBJ1-5,TRBV7-9,.,CASSFLRTQGNDQPQHF,TGTGCCAGCAGCTTTTTAAGGACCCAGGGAAACGATCAGCCCCAGCATTTT
.,TRBJ2-2,TRBV25-1,.,CASSATGGWPIGELFF,TGTGCCAGCAGTGCTACTGGCGGGTGGCCCATCGGGGAGCTGTTTTTT
.,TRBJ1-1,TRBV2,.,CAIPVGTEAFF,TGTGCCATCCCCGTCGGGACTGAGGCTTTCTTT
.,TRBJ2-7,TRBV7-9,.,CASNLGGGGEQYF,TGTGCCAGCAACCTAGGGGGGGGTGGGGAGCAGTACTTC
.,TRBJ1-2,TRBV25-1,.,CASSATRVANYGYTF,TGTGCCAGCAGTGCTACCAGGGTAGCTAACTATGGCTACACCTTC
many,TRBJ2-5,TRBV29-1,TRBD2,CSVVPSGGEKTQYF,TGCAGCGTTGTCCCTAGCGGGGGGGAGAAGACCCAGTACTTC
many,TRBJ1-4,TRBV15,TRBD1,CATRGTGGGKLFF,TGTGCCACCAGAGGCACAGGGGGGGGAAAACTGTTTTTT
many,TRBJ2-5,TRBV7-2,.,CASSLVWGQQETQYF,TGTGCCAGCAGCTTAGTGTGGGGGCAACAAGAGACCCAGTACTTC
.,TRBJ1-2,TRBV24-1,.,CATSTGRANYGYTF,TGTGCCACCAGTACGGGCAGAGCTAACTATGGCTACACCTTC
many,TRBJ1-2,TRBV25-1,.,CASSASWGLYGYTF,TGTGCCAGCAGTGCCTCGTGGGGATTATATGGCTACACCTTC
many,TRBJ2-5,TRBV29-1,.,CSVWRGETQYF,TGCAGCGTTTGGAGGGGAGAGACCCAGTACTTC
.,TRBJ1-5,TRBV9,TRBD1,CASSYGQGPHQPQHF,TGTGCCAGCAGCTACGGACAGGGGCCTCATCAGCCCCAGCATTTT
.,TRBJ1-6,TRBV12-3/TRBV12-4,.,CASSPPGPGVWALHF,TGTGCCAGCAGCCCACCGGGACCGGGTGTATGGGCCCTCCACTTT
few,TRBJ2-7,TRBV6-5,.,CASSYWGNEQYF,TGTGCCAGCAGTTACTGGGGCAACGAGCAGTACTTC
.,TRBJ1-5,TRBV20-1,.,CSATGVAGDETQHF,TGCAGTGCTACCGGAGTAGCGGGGGACGAGACCCAGCATTTT
.,TRBJ2-2,TRBV7-9,TRBD2,CASSKKAGAGELFF,TGTGCCAGCAGCAAAAAGGCGGGGGCCGGGGAGCTGTTTTTT
many,TRBJ1-6,TRBV5-5,.,CASSRPDSFPPLHF,TGTGCCAGCAGCCGCCCCGACAGTTTTCCACCCCTCCACTTT
many,TRBJ1-2,TRBV19,TRBD1,CASSTGTGSVGYTF,TGTGCCAGTAGTACCGGGACAGGCTCAGTCGGCTACACCTTC
many,TRBJ1-2,TRBV9,.,CASSVAGDEGYTF,TGTGCCAGCAGCGTAGCGGGGGACGAGGGCTACACCTTC
many,TRBJ2-5,TRBV2,.,CASRRTVQETQYF,TGTGCCAGCAGGCGGACGGTCCAAGAGACCCAGTACTTC
.,TRBJ1-3,TRBV7-6,TRBD1,CASVGQGSGNTIYF,TGTGCCAGCGTGGGACAGGGATCTGGAAACACCATATATTTT
.,TRBJ1-5,TRBV7-9,.,CASSLVSGTGVRVPQHF,TGTGCCAGCAGCTTAGTTTCTGGGACCGGGGTTCGAGTGCCCCAGCATTTT
.,TRBJ2-7,TRBV5-6,TRBD2,CASSLPGLANNEQYF,TGTGCCAGCAGCTTGCCGGGACTAGCGAACAACGAGCAGTACTTC
.,TRBJ1-5,TRBV15,.,CATSRDPQGEQPQHF,TGTGCCACCAGCAGAGATCCGCAGGGAGAGCAGCCCCAGCATTTT
.,TRBJ2-5,TRBV20-1,.,CSARDSRAPQETQYF,TGCAGTGCTAGAGACTCCCGGGCCCCCCAAGAGACCCAGTACTTC
many,TRBJ1-2,TRBV7-8,.,CASSLASGAFSYGYTF,TGTGCCAGCAGCTTAGCCTCCGGGGCCTTCTCCTATGGCTACACCTTC
.,TRBJ2-7,TRBV2,.,CASSLIAGRNTGEQYF,TGTGCCAGCAGCTTAATCGCAGGGCGGAACACCGGGGAGCAGTACTTC
many,TRBJ1-5,TRBV25-1,TRBD1,CASSGDRGSLFGNQPQHF,TGTGCCAGCAGTGGGGACAGGGGGAGTTTATTCGGGAATCAGCCCCAGCATTTT
.,TRBJ1-4,TRBV7-9,TRBD1,CASNPYPTGWDEKLFF,TGTGCCAGCAACCCGTATCCGACAGGGTGGGACGAAAAACTGTTTTTT
.,TRBJ2-2,TRBV7-9,.,CASSIGQSKDTGELFF,TGTGCCAGCAGCATTGGACAGTCGAAGGACACCGGGGAGCTGTTTTTT
.,TRBJ2-7,TRBV7-9,.,CASSYSAGTPYEQYF,TGTGCCAGCAGTTACTCGGCCGGGACCCCCTACGAGCAGTACTTC
.,TRBJ1-5,TRBV19,TRBD1,CASESTGGDQPQHF,TGTGCCAGCGAATCGACAGGGGGCGATCAGCCCCAGCATTTT
many,TRBJ1-1,TRBV10-3,TRBD1,CAISESKGQPSGRTEAFF,TGTGCCATCAGTGAGTCGAAGGGACAGCCTTCGGGGCGAACTGAAGCTTTCTTT
.,TRBJ2-5,TRBV12-3/TRBV12-4,TRBD1,CASRNGQGETQYF,TGTGCCAGCAGGAACGGACAGGGAGAGACCCAGTACTTC
.,TRBJ1-1,TRBV20-1,.,CSARFPGTFLGAFF,TGCAGTGCTAGATTTCCTGGGACATTCCTGGGGGCTTTCTTT